The rows below give T cell receptor beta chains drawn from one sample of a study of CD8+CD57+ T cells in acquired aplastic anemia. TCRdb independently ran MiXCR on the reads; one entry per CDR3 protein. The table has roughly 500,000 distinct CDR3 sequences, less than 35% seen once. Material: sorted CD4+, CD8+, or CD8+CD57+ T cells (not recorded which) from PBMCs. The receptors shown here come from a human donor with aplastic anemia. Both conserved end residues are part of each CDR3. The D gene is left open where the match is weak. Rows give clone size only sometimes, using once, few, many, or a class for an expanded clone.

TGTGCCATCAGTCAGGACAGGGTGGGGGGTCAGCCCCAGCATTTT	CAISQDRVGGQPQHF	-	TRBV10-3	TRBD1	TRBJ1-5
TGTGCCAGCAGTGAAGCGCTGGGGGGGGCCTATGGCTACACCTTC	CASSEALGGAYGYTF	few	TRBV6-1	-	TRBJ1-2
TGCAGCGTTGGCGAGGGCCGTTTCACTGAAGCTTTCTTT	CSVGEGRFTEAFF	-	TRBV29-1	-	TRBJ1-1
TGTGCCAGCTCTCCCGGGAGCTCTGGGGCCAACGTCCTGACTTTC	CASSPGSSGANVLTF	-	TRBV2	-	TRBJ2-6
TGTGCCAGCAGCCAACTTGGTGAAAAACTGTTTTTT	CASSQLGEKLFF	few	TRBV9	-	TRBJ1-4
TGTGCCAGCAGCTCAGACAGGGAAGATACGCAGTATTTT	CASSSDREDTQYF	many	TRBV7-3	TRBD1	TRBJ2-3
TGCGCCAGCAGCCAAGACATGGGGGGTGGCTACACTGAAGCTTTCTTT	CASSQDMGGGYTEAFF	-	TRBV4-3	-	TRBJ1-1
TGTGCCAGCAGCTTAGCGCAGGGGGAGGGCAAAAACATTCAGTACTTC	CASSLAQGEGKNIQYF	-	TRBV7-2	-	TRBJ2-4
TGCAGTGCTAGGATTACAGGGCACGGTGGCACAGATACGCAGTATTTT	CSARITGHGGTDTQYF	many	TRBV20-1	-	TRBJ2-3
TGTGCCAGCAGTTCCGGGGGCAGGAATCAGCCCCAGCATTTT	CASSSGGRNQPQHF	few	TRBV10-3	-	TRBJ1-5
TGTGCCAGTAGTATTGTAGCAGGGGATCCGTACGAGCAGTACTTC	CASSIVAGDPYEQYF	many	TRBV19	-	TRBJ2-7
TGTGCCATCGGCAGAATTGACTACGAGCAGTACTTC	CAIGRIDYEQYF	many	TRBV10-3	-	TRBJ2-7
TGTGCCAGCAGCTCCCCAAGGGGGAAAGGGGAGACCCAGTACTTC	CASSSPRGKGETQYF	many	TRBV11-2	-	TRBJ2-5
TGTGCCAGCAGCAAGCAGGGAGCAACTAATGAAAAACTGTTTTTT	CASSKQGATNEKLFF	-	TRBV7-8	-	TRBJ1-4
TGCAGTGCTAGGTCCTCTGGAAACACCATATATTTT	CSARSSGNTIYF	many	TRBV20-1	-	TRBJ1-3
TGTGCCATCGGGCCTACAACCACAGATACGCAGTATTTT	CAIGPTTTDTQYF	many	TRBV10-3	-	TRBJ2-3
TGTGCCAGCAGCTTTTTAATTAGCACAGATACGCAGTATTTT	CASSFLISTDTQYF	-	TRBV7-2	-	TRBJ2-3
TGCAGTGCTCAAATAACCCTAGATACGCAGTATTTT	CSAQITLDTQYF	-	TRBV20-1	-	TRBJ2-3
TGTGCCAGCAGCCGGGACACCACATTTTCCCTCCACTTT	CASSRDTTFSLHF	many	TRBV14	-	TRBJ1-6
TGTGCCAGCAGCTTAGTTGGCGGGAACACTGAAGCTTTCTTT	CASSLVGGNTEAFF	many	TRBV5-1	-	TRBJ1-1
TGTGCCATCAGTGAGTCGATGCCGACAGGGAGCAACACAGATACGCAGTATTTT	CAISESMPTGSNTDTQYF	many	TRBV10-3	TRBD1	TRBJ2-3
TGTGCCAGCAGCGTAGATCCAGGGAGCTCCTACGAGCAGTACTTC	CASSVDPGSSYEQYF	many	TRBV9	-	TRBJ2-7
TGTGCCAGCGCCGGACTACCGCTACCCTACGAGCAGTACTTC	CASAGLPLPYEQYF	many	TRBV25-1	-	TRBJ2-7
TGTGCCAGCAGGGACCGGGACAGAAACATTCAGTACTTC	CASRDRDRNIQYF	-	TRBV7-2	TRBD1	TRBJ2-4
TGTGCCAGCAGTGATGGAGGGAGGGAGACCCAGTACTTC	CASSDGGRETQYF	many	TRBV25-1	-	TRBJ2-5
TGTGCCAGCAGCTTAGGGGGGACAGGGGGCGCTTCCGGGGCCAACGTCCTGACTTTC	CASSLGGTGGASGANVLTF	few	TRBV11-2	TRBD1	TRBJ2-6
TGTGCCAGCAGCCAAGATCGGCGCAGTACAGATACGCAGTATTTT	CASSQDRRSTDTQYF	-	TRBV3-1	-	TRBJ2-3
TGTGCCACAACTAGGGAGATCGGTGAGAATTCACCCCTCCACTTT	CATTREIGENSPLHF	many	TRBV10-3	-	TRBJ1-6
TGTGCCAGCAGTGTGCTAGCGGGGGGGGGTGAGCAGTTCTTC	CASSVLAGGGEQFF	-	TRBV6-4	TRBD2	TRBJ2-1
TGCAGCGTTGAAACAGGGTTCACCTACGAGCAGTACTTC	CSVETGFTYEQYF	-	TRBV29-1	-	TRBJ2-7
TGTGCCAGTAGTACCAGCGGTTCTCAAGAGACCCAGTACTTC	CASSTSGSQETQYF	few	TRBV19	-	TRBJ2-5
TGTGCCAGCAGCCCCTGGACTAGCGGGAGGGCCCGGAGTTATGAGCAGTTCTTC	CASSPWTSGRARSYEQFF	-	TRBV7-2	TRBD2	TRBJ2-1
TGTGCCAGCAGCTTTTGGCAGGGTCACGAGCAGTACTTC	CASSFWQGHEQYF	few	TRBV11-2	-	TRBJ2-7
TGTGCCAGCAGCTTGACCCGGGACAGGGCCTCCTACGAGCAGTACTTC	CASSLTRDRASYEQYF	many	TRBV11-1	TRBD1	TRBJ2-7
TGTGCCAGCAGCTCGGGACAGTATAATTCACCCCTCCACTTT	CASSSGQYNSPLHF	many	TRBV7-9	TRBD1	TRBJ1-6
TGTGCCAGCAGCCGTACAGGGGTAGACACCGGGGAGCTGTTTTTT	CASSRTGVDTGELFF	-	TRBV7-2	TRBD1	TRBJ2-2
TGTGCCAGCAGCGGAGGACAGGGTTACACTGAAGCTTTCTTT	CASSGGQGYTEAFF	few	TRBV7-2	TRBD1	TRBJ1-1
TGTGCCTGGAGTGTATCGAAGCGGGACCAAGAGACCCAGTACTTC	CAWSVSKRDQETQYF	-	TRBV30	-	TRBJ2-5
TGTGCCAGTAGTAGTCTTGGGGGATACAATGAGCAGTTCTTC	CASSSLGGYNEQFF	many	TRBV19	-	TRBJ2-1
TGTGCCAGCAGTTTCTCATGGGGCTCGGACACTGAAGCTTTCTTT	CASSFSWGSDTEAFF	few	TRBV25-1	-	TRBJ1-1
TGTGCCAGCTCCCCTTCGATTAAGACAGGTTTGAACACTGAAGCTTTCTTT	CASSPSIKTGLNTEAFF	-	TRBV7-8	-	TRBJ1-1
TGTGCCAGCGTGCGGGTCCAGGGCACAGATACGCAGTATTTT	CASVRVQGTDTQYF	many	TRBV7-9	-	TRBJ2-3
TGTGCCTGGAGGCGACAGGCCGGGTTGGGCTACACCTTC	CAWRRQAGLGYTF	-	TRBV19	-	TRBJ1-2
TGTGCCAGTGGTCGGGGGCACTATGGCTACACCTTC	CASGRGHYGYTF	many	TRBV19	-	TRBJ1-2
TGTGCCAGCACCGCCATGGCAGGGCTAGGCGGGGAGCTGTTTTTT	CASTAMAGLGGELFF	-	TRBV12-3/TRBV12-4	-	TRBJ2-2